The 13 T cell receptor beta chains listed next were all sequenced from one sample in a study of blood T cell repertoires in COVID-19. Produced via immunoSEQ multiplex PCR; TCRdb's table is partial and in-frame only. The sample has under 65,000 clones; roughly 90% are singletons. The sample was peripheral blood. The origin of the receptors is an elderly man in a cohort sampled during active COVID-19.

The chain combines TRBV19 with TRBJ2-6; 10 bases are a match to TRBD1. There are 15 residues in the CDR3. Per the germline V gene, CDR1 is LNHDA and CDR2 is SQIVND (reference sequence). J gave up 2 bases and V 8 bases, and 3 bases lay outside the gene matches. The CDR3 sequence: CASQTGGAGANVLTF. As DNA, the CDR3 is TGTGCCAGTCAGACAGGGGGCGCTGGGGCCAACGTCCTGACTTTC.

The J gene is TRBJ2-2, the V gene TRBV7-2; TRBD2 matches at 10 bases. The trim removed 3 bases at V and 9 bases at J, leaving 4 bases unmatched. Per the germline V gene, CDR1 is SGHTA and CDR2 is FQGNSA. The CDR3 spans 14 residues. DNA of the CDR3: TGTGCCAGCAGCTTGGGGACTAGCGCTCGGGAGCTGTTTTTT. Translation: CASSLGTSARELFF.

The chain carries TRBV24-1 and TRBJ2-5, with a tentative D call TRBD1 (7 bases). The CDR3 is 17 amino acids. V lost 1 base to trimming and J lost 5 bases, with 19 bases between them. Germline lookup yields CDR1 KGHDR and CDR2 SFDVKD. CDR3 nucleotides: TGTGCCACCAGTGATTTTGCCGGGCCAGGGGGGCGGGAGACCCAGTACTTC. Protein sequence: CATSDFAGPGGRETQYF.

V is TRBV29-1 and J is TRBJ1-2; 9 nucleotides match TRBD1. Germline loops: CDR1 SQVTM, CDR2 ANQGSEA. V gave up 1 base and J gave up 6 bases; unmatched junction bases: 6. The CDR3 has 14 residues. The CDR3 loop reads CSVEGGTGTDGYTF. In DNA form, the CDR3 reads TGCAGCGTTGAAGGGGGGACAGGGACGGATGGCTACACCTTC.

V usage is TRBV5-6 and J usage is TRBJ2-7, with 9 positions matching TRBD1. The CDR3 runs 16 residues. V shed 0 bases and J 3 bases; nucleotides not matched to a gene: 7. From germline, CDR1 is SGHDT and CDR2 YYEEEE. The CDR3 DNA reads as TGTGCCAGCAGCTTGGGGAGGGACAGGGAGGACTACGAGCAGTACTTC. Encoded protein: CASSLGRDREDYEQYF. Full variable domain (rest looked up from reference TRBV5-6 and TRBJ2-7): DAGVTQSPTHLIKTRGQQVTLRCSPKSGHDTVSWYQQALGQGPQFIFQYYEEEERQRGNFPDRFSGHQFPNYSSELNVNALLLGDSALYLCASSLGRDREDYEQYFGPGTRLTVT.

The J gene is TRBJ2-3, the V gene TRBV18; 9 nucleotides line up with TRBD2. Germline V gene lookup returns CDR1 KGHSH and CDR2 LQKENI. The length of the CDR3 is 17 residues. Trimming at V came to 0 bases and at J to 2 bases, leaving 6 bases not matched to a gene. In nucleotides, the CDR3 is TGTGCCAGCTCACCACCGAATCTAGCGGGATCCACAGATACGCAGTATTTT. This sequence encodes CASSPPNLAGSTDTQYF.

This sequence joins TRBV10-1 and TRBJ1-2; 9 bases are a match to TRBD1. V lost 2 bases and J lost 6; bases outside the gene matches: 4. This CDR3 spans 14 amino acids. The germline V gene has CDR1 WNHNN and CDR2 SYGVQD (reference sequence). CDR3 loop: CASSEGRDRDGYTF. Written as DNA, the CDR3 is TGCGCCAGCAGTGAGGGCCGGGACAGGGATGGCTACACCTTC.

The V call is TRBV29-1, the J call TRBJ2-5; 9 positions agree with TRBD1. Trimming cost V 7 bases and J 5 bases; bases outside gene matches: 8. The CDR3 has 13 amino acids. Germline CDR1 is SQVTM and CDR2 is ANQGSEA. This chain's CDR3 is CSGGQGLGETQYF. CDR3 nucleotides: TGCAGCGGTGGACAGGGGTTAGGGGAGACCCAGTACTTC.

The rearrangement joins TRBV6-4 to TRBJ2-3; D is possibly TRBD2 (6 bases). V gave up 6 bases and J gave up 1 base, with 11 bases separating them. The CDR3 sequence is 14 residues long. The germline gives CDR1 MRHNA, CDR2 SNTAGT. The chain's CDR3 is CASRAGPGTDTQYF. The CDR3, as DNA: TGTGCCAGCAGGGCGGGACCCGGCACAGATACGCAGTATTTT.

This chain connects TRBV3-1 (or the pseudogene TRBV3-2) to TRBJ1-1, with D perhaps matching TRBD1 (5 bases). V lost 5 bases and J lost 6, with 10 bases in between. CDR1 is LGHDT, CDR2 YNNKEL, per germline (reference sequence). The CDR3 is 12 amino acids. The CDR3 DNA reads TGTGCCAGCAGCTTCAGGGAGGCTGAAGCTTTCTTT. Amino acids: CASSFREAEAFF.

The chain couples TRBV9 to TRBJ2-1; TRBD2 matches at 7 bases. The CDR3 runs 15 residues. Trimming at V came to 5 bases and at J to 4 bases, leaving 9 bases not matched to a gene. Per the germline V gene, CDR1 is SGDLS and CDR2 is YYNGEE. In DNA form, the CDR3 reads TGTGCCAGCAGTCCCCCGGGACTACTATACAATGAGCAGTTCTTC. Residues: CASSPPGLLYNEQFF.

The count of this clone is one. This chain connects TRBV10-2 to TRBJ2-2, with TRBD1 as a possible D gene (5 bases). The germline CDR1 and CDR2 sequences are WSHSY and SAAADI. The CDR3 spans 14 residues. Trimming stripped 2 bases from V and 2 bases from J, with 6 bases between. The CDR3 coding sequence is TGCGCCAGCAGTGAGCAGGGAAACACCGGGGAGCTGTTTTTT. The encoded protein is CASSEQGNTGELFF.

The chain uses TRBV4-1 and TRBJ2-7; perhaps TRBD2 as D (7 bases). Trimming shortened V by 0 bases and J by 7 bases, and 22 bases separated the two germline ends. The germline CDR1 and CDR2 sequences are MGHRA and YSYEKL. There are 17 residues in the CDR3. The CDR3 nucleotides are TGCGCCAGCAGCCAAGACCTCGGAAGCGGGACAACTCAGGAGCAGTACTTC. Residues: CASSQDLGSGTTQEQYF.